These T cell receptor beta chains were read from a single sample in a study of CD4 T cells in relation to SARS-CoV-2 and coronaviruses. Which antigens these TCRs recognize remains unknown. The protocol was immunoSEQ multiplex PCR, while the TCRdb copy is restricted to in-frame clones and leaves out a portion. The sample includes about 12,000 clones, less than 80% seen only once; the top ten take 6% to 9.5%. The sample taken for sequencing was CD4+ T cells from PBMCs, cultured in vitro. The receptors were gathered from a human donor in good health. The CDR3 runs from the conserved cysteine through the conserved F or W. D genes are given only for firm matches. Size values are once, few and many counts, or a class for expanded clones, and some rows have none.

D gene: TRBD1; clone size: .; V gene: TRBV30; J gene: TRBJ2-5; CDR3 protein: CACTGQGSQETQYF; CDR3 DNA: TGTGCCTGCACGGGACAGGGGAGCCAAGAGACCCAGTACTTC
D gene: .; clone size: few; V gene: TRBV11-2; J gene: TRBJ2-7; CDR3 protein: CASSLVGGSYEQYF; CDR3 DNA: TGTGCCAGCAGCTTAGTCGGCGGGTCCTACGAGCAGTACTTC
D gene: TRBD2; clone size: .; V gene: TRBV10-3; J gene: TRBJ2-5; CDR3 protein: CAISETASGRETQYF; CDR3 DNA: TGTGCCATCAGTGAGACGGCTAGCGGGAGGGAGACCCAGTACTTC
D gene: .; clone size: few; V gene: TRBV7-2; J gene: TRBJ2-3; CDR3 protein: CASSSGAAVDTQYF; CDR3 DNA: TGTGCCAGCAGCTCTGGAGCGGCGGTAGATACGCAGTATTTT
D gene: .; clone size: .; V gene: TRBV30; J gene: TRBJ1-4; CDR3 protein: CAWSWRPINEKLFF; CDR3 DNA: TGTGCCTGGAGTTGGAGGCCGATCAATGAAAAACTGTTTTTT
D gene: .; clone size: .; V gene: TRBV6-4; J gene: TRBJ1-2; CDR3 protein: CASSQEAGSYGYTF; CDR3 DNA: TGTGCCAGCAGTCAAGAGGCAGGAAGTTATGGCTACACCTTC
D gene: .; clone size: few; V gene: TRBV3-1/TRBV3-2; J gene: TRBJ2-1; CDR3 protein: CASSQAGTTYNEQFF; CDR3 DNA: TGTGCCAGCAGCCAAGCCGGGACAACCTACAATGAGCAGTTCTTC
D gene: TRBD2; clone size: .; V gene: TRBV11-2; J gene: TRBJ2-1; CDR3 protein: CASSLTLASGRNEQFF; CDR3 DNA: TGTGCCAGCAGCTTAACCCTTGCTAGCGGGAGGAATGAGCAGTTCTTC
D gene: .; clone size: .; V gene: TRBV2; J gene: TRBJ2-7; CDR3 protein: CASSARAVGHEQYF; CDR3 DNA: TGTGCCAGCAGTGCCAGGGCAGTTGGCCACGAGCAGTACTTC
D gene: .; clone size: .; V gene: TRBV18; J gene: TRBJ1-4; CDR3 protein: CASSPPGSTTNEKLFF; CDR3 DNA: TGTGCCAGCTCACCACCGGGCAGTACAACTAATGAAAAACTGTTTTTT
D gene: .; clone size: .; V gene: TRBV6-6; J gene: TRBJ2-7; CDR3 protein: CASSASGAYEQYF; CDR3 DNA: TGTGCCAGCAGTGCCTCAGGAGCGTACGAGCAGTACTTC
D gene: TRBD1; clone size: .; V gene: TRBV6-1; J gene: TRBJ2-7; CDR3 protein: CASSEAGGASYEQYF; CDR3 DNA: TGTGCCAGCAGTGAAGCAGGGGGCGCGTCCTACGAGCAGTACTTC
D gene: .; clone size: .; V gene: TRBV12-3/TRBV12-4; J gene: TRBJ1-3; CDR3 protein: CASSIAGNTIYF; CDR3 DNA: TGTGCCAGCAGTATTGCTGGAAACACCATATATTTT
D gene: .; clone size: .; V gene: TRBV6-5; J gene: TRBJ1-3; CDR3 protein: CASLSDSSGNTIYF; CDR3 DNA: TGTGCCAGTCTCTCAGACAGTTCAGGAAACACCATATATTTT
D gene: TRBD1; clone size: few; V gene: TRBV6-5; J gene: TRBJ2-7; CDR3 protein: CASSKKPGQGSEQYF; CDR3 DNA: TGTGCCAGCAGTAAAAAACCGGGACAGGGGTCCGAGCAGTACTTC
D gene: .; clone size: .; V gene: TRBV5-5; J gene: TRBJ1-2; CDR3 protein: CASSLVPVPQGYGYTF; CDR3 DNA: TGTGCCAGCAGCTTGGTTCCAGTTCCCCAGGGCTATGGCTACACCTTC
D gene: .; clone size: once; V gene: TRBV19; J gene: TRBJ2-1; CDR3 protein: CASSIGSFPLNSQFF; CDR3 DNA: TGTGCCAGTAGTATAGGTTCTTTCCCTTTAAACTCGCAGTTCTTC
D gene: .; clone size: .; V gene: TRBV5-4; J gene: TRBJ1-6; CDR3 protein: CASSLVPRSDNSPLHF; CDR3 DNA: TGTGCCAGCAGCTTGGTACCCAGGTCGGATAATTCACCCCTCCACTTT
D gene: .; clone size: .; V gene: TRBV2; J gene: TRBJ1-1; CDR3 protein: CASRLNTEAFF; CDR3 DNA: TGTGCCAGTCGCTTGAACACTGAAGCTTTCTTT
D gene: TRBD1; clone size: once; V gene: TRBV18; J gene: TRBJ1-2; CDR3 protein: CASSARQGSDGYTF; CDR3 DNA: TGTGCCAGCTCAGCCAGACAGGGAAGTGATGGCTACACCTTC
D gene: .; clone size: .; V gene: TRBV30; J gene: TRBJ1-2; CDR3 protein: CAWSSRANYGYTF; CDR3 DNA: TGTGCCTGGAGTTCCAGGGCAAACTATGGCTACACCTTC
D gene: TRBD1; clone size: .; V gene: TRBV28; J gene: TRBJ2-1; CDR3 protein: CASSFPGTANAHDSYNEQFF; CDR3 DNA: TGTGCCAGCAGTTTTCCCGGGACAGCTAATGCTCACGACTCCTACAATGAGCAGTTCTTC
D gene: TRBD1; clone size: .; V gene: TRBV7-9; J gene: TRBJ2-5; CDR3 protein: CASSLGQGEETQYF; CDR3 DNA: TGTGCCAGCAGCCTGGGACAGGGGGAAGAGACCCAGTACTTC
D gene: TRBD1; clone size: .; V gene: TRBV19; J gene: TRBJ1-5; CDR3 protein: CASSKRQGGNQPQHF; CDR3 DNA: TGTGCCAGTAGTAAAAGACAGGGCGGCAATCAGCCCCAGCATTTT
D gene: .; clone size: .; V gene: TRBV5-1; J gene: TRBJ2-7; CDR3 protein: CASSLGGLGSYEQYF; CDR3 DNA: TGCGCCAGCAGCTTGGGTGGGTTGGGGTCCTACGAGCAGTACTTC
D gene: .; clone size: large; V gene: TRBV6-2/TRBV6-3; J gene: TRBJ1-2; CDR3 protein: CASSSSGLTRSYGYTF; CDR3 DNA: TGTGCCAGCAGTTCCTCGGGTCTCACTAGGTCCTATGGCTACACCTTC
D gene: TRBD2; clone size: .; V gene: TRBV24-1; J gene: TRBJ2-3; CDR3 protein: CATSGLAGDTQYF; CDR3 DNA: TGTGCCACCAGTGGTCTAGCGGGAGATACGCAGTATTTT
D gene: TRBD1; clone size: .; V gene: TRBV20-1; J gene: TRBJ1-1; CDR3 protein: CSASYDRARNTEAFF; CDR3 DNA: TGCAGTGCTAGTTACGACAGGGCAAGGAACACTGAAGCTTTCTTT
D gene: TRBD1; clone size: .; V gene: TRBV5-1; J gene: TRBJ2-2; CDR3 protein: CASRGQTNTGELFF; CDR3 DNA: TGCGCCAGCAGGGGACAGACGAACACCGGGGAGCTGTTTTTT
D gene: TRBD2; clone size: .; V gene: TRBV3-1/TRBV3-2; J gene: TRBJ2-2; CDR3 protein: CASSQYGGTGELFF; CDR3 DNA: TGTGCCAGCAGCCAATACGGGGGGACCGGGGAGCTGTTTTTT
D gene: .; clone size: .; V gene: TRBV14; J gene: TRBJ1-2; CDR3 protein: CASSLAFLSHGYTF; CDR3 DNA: TGTGCCAGCAGTCTAGCGTTTCTCTCTCATGGCTACACCTTC
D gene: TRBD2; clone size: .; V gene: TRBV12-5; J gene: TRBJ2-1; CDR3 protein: CASGPQSGASSYNEQFF; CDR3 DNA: TGTGCTAGTGGCCCCCAGAGCGGGGCCAGCTCCTACAATGAGCAGTTCTTC
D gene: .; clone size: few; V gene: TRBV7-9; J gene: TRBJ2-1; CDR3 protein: CASSLSSWQFF; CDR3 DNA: TGTGCCAGCAGCTTATCGAGTTGGCAGTTCTTC
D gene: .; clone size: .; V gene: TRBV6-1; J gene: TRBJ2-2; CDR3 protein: CASSEGQTGELFF; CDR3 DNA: TGTGCCAGCAGTGAAGGCCAAACCGGGGAGCTGTTTTTT
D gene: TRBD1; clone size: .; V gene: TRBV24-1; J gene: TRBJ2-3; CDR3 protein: CATSDPGTGGTDTQYF; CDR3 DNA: TGTGCCACCAGTGACCCCGGGACAGGGGGCACAGATACGCAGTATTTT
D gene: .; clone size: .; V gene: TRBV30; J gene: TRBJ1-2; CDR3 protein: CAWSATGQDINYGYTF; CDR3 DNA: TGTGCCTGGAGTGCCACGGGGCAGGACATAAACTATGGCTACACCTTC
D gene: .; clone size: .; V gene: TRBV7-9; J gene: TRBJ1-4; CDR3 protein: CASSFDSYEKLFF; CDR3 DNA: TGTGCCAGCAGTTTTGACAGTTATGAAAAACTGTTTTTT
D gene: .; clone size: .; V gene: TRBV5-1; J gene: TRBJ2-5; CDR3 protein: CASSWGDTDQETQYF; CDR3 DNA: TGCGCCAGCAGTTGGGGGGACACCGATCAAGAGACCCAGTACTTC
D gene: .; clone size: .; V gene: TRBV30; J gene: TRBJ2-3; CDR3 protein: CAWRRTGHQSTDTQYF; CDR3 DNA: TGTGCCTGGAGACGAACGGGACACCAGAGCACAGATACGCAGTATTTT
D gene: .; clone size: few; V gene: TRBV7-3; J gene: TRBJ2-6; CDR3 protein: CASSPTVSGANVLTF; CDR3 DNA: TGTGCCAGCAGCCCGACGGTCTCTGGGGCCAACGTCCTGACTTTC
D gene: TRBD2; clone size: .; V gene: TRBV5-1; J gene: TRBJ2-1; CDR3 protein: CASRETSGRVDEQFF; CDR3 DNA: TGCGCCAGCAGGGAGACTAGCGGGAGGGTTGATGAGCAGTTCTTC
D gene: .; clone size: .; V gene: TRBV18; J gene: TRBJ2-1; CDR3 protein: CASSPRTAGAIEQFF; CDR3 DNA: TGTGCCAGCTCACCAAGGACGGCAGGGGCGATTGAGCAGTTCTTC
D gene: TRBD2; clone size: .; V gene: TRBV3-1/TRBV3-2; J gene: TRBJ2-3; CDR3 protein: CASSPTWTSGSFADTQYF; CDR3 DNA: TGTGCCAGCAGCCCTACATGGACTAGCGGGAGCTTTGCAGATACGCAGTATTTT
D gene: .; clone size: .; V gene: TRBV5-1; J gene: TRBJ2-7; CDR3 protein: CASSLARGLPYEQYF; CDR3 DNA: TGCGCCAGCAGCTTGGCCCGGGGACTTCCCTACGAGCAGTACTTC
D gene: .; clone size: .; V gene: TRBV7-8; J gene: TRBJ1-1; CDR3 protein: CASSLILGHTEAFF; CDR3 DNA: TGTGCCAGCAGCCTCATCCTCGGACACACTGAAGCTTTCTTT
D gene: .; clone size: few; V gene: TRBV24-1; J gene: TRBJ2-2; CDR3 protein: CATSDVREDTGELFF; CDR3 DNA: TGTGCCACCAGTGATGTCAGGGAGGATACCGGGGAGCTGTTTTTT
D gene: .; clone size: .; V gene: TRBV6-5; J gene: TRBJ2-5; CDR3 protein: CASSYSRYQYF; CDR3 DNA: TGTGCCAGCAGTTACTCACGGTACCAGTACTTC
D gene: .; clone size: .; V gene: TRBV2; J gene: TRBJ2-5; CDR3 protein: CASSVGGEETQYF; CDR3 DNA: TGTGCCAGCAGTGTGGGTGGGGAGGAGACCCAGTACTTC
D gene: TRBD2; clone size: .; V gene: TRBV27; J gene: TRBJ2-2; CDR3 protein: CASSLSASGSVSGRELFF; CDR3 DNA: TGTGCCAGCAGTTTATCCGCTAGCGGGAGTGTATCGGGTAGGGAGCTGTTTTTT
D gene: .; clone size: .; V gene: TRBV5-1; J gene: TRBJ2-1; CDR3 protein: CASSEASANEQFF; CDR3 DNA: TGCGCCAGCAGCGAAGCCTCCGCCAATGAGCAGTTCTTC
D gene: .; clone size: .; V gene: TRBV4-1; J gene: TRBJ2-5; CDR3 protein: CASSQQDQGLSKETQYF; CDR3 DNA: TGCGCCAGCAGCCAACAAGATCAGGGCCTCTCCAAAGAGACCCAGTACTTC
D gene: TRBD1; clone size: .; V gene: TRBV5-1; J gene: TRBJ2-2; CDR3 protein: CASSHQGAGELFF; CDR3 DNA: TGCGCCAGCAGCCATCAGGGGGCCGGGGAGCTGTTTTTT
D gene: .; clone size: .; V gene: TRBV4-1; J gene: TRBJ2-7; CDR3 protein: CASSVSPLGEQYF; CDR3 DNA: TGCGCCAGCAGCGTAAGCCCCCTCGGCGAGCAGTACTTC